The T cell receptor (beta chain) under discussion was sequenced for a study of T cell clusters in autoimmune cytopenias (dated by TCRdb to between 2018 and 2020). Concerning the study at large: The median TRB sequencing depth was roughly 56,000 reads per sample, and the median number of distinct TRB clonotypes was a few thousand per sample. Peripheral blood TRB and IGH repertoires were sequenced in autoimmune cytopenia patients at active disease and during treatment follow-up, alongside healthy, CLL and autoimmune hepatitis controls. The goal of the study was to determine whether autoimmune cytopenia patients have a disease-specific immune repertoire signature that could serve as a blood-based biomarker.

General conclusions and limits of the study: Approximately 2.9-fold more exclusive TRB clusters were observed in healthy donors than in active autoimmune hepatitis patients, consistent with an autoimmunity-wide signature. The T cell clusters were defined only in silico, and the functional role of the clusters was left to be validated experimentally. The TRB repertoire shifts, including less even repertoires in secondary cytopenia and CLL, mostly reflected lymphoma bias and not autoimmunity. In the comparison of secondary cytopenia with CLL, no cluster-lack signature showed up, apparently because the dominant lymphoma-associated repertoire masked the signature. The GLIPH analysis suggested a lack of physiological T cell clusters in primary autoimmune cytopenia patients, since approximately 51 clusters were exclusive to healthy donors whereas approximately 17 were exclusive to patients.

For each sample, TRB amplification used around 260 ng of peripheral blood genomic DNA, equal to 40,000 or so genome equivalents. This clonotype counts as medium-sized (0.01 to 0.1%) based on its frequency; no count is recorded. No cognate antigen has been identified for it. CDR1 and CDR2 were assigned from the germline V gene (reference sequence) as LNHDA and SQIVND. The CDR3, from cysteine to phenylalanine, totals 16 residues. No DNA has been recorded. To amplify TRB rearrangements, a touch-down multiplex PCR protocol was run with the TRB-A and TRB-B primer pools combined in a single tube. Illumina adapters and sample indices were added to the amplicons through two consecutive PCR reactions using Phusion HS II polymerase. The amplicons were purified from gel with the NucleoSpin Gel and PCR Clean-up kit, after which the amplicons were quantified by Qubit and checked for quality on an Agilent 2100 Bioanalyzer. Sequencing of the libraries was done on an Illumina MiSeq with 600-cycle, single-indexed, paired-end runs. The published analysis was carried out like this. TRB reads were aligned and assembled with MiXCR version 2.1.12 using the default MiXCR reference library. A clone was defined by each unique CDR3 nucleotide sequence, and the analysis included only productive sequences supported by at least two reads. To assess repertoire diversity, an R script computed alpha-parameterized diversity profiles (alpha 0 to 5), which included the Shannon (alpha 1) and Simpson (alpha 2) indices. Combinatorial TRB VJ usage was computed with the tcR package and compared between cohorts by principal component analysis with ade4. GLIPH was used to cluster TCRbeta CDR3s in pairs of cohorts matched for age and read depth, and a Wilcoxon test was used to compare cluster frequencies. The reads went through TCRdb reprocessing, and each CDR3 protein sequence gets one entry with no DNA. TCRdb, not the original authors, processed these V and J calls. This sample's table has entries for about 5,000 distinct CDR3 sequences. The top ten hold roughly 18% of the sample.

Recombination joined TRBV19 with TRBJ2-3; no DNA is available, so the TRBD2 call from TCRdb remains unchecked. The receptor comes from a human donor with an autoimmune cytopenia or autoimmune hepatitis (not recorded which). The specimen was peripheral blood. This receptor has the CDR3 CASGPREAVGTDTQYF.